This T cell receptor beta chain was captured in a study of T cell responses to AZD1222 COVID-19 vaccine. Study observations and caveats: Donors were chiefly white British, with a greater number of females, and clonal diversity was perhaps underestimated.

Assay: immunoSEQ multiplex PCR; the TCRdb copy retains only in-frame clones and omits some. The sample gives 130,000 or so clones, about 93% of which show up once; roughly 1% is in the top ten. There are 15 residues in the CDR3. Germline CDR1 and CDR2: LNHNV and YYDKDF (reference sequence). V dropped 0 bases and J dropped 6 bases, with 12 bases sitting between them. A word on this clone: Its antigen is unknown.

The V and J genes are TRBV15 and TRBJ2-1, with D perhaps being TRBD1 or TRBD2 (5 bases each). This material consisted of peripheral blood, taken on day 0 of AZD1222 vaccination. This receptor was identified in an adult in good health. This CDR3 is CATSREPFGGNEQFF. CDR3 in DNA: TGTGCCACCAGCAGAGAACCTTTTGGGGGCAATGAGCAGTTCTTC.